Listed here are 2 T cell receptor beta chains from one sample, sequenced in a study of blood T cell repertoires in COVID-19. TCRdb's copy holds only in-frame clones and misses some; the assay was immunoSEQ multiplex PCR. Seen here are 65,000 to 75,000 clones, 91% observed once, and the top ten hold around 13%. Specimen: peripheral blood. The origin of the receptors is a human donor with active COVID-19. The donor label of this sample is uncertain.

This chain joins TRBV6-5 and TRBJ2-2; 10 nucleotides match TRBD1. Germline assignment: CDR1 MNHEY and CDR2 SVGAGI. The CDR3 extends over 15 amino acids. Germline trimming cut 8 bases from V and 3 bases from J; bases unmatched to any gene: 6. CDR3: CASLRTGGDTGELFF. The CDR3 DNA is TGTGCCAGCTTACGGACAGGGGGTGACACCGGGGAGCTGTTTTTT.

The chain employs TRBV29-1 and TRBJ2-5; 9 bases are a match to TRBD2. This CDR3 region has 15 residues. Germline V gives CDR1 SQVTM, CDR2 ANQGSEA. Trimming took 6 bases from V and 5 from J; bases not matched to a gene: 13. The CDR3 DNA reads as TGCAGCGTCACCCCCAGCGGGGGGACCCGGGAGACCCAGTACTTC. It codes for CSVTPSGGTRETQYF.